What follows are 10 T cell receptor beta chains derived from one specimen sequenced in a study of cytomegalovirus exposure and HLA in healthy donors. Method: immunoSEQ multiplex PCR; TCRdb's copy keeps in-frame clones and lacks some. The table records about 110,000 clones, roughly 95% of them present only once. The sequencing input was PBMCs. All receptors come from a woman under 30 in good health and CMV-seronegative.

The chain recombines TRBV6-5 with TRBJ2-2; 7 bases are shared with TRBD1. V shed 4 bases, J shed 4 bases, and the junction held 6 bases outside the gene matches. This CDR3 region has 15 residues. Looked up from germline, CDR1 is MNHEY and CDR2 is SVGAGI. The CDR3 here is CASSWDSPATGELFF. CDR3 nucleotide sequence: TGTGCCAGCAGTTGGGACAGCCCGGCCACCGGGGAGCTGTTTTTT.

The chain links TRBV6-5 to TRBJ1-2, with a possible D match to TRBD1 (5 bases). Trimming stripped 2 bases from V and 6 bases from J, with 10 bases between. CDR3 length: 13 residues. Germline V gene data show CDR1 as MNHEY and CDR2 as SVGAGI. The CDR3 nucleotides are TGTGCCAGCAGTTACCTTGCAGGGAATGGCTACACCTTC. This translates into CASSYLAGNGYTF.

DNA for the CDR3: TGCGCCAGCAGCAAAACTGACAGGGCGTTAGCCAAAAACATTCAGTACTTC. Translation: CASSKTDRALAKNIQYF. The V gene is TRBV5-1, the J gene TRBJ2-4, with 7 bases lining up with TRBD1. The CDR3 totals 17 residues. V lost 4 bases and J lost 0; bases outside the gene matches: 10. CDR1 SGHRS and CDR2 YFSETQ come from the germline V gene.

V gene TRBV11-2 combines with J gene TRBJ1-1; D unclear. This CDR3 has 12 residues. Trimming took off 3 bases at V and 5 bases at J, with 7 bases between the two ends. The germline CDR1 and CDR2 sequences are SGHAT and FQNNGV. The CDR3: CASSFSETEAFF. Here the CDR3 DNA reads TGTGCCAGCAGCTTTTCTGAGACTGAAGCTTTCTTT.

The CDR3 here is CASSPRGTGGNEQFF. CDR3 nucleotide sequence: TGTGCCAGCAGCCCGAGGGGGACAGGGGGCAATGAGCAGTTCTTC. The V and J genes are TRBV5-5 and TRBJ2-1; 11 bases line up with TRBD1. This CDR3 has 15 amino acids. CDR1 and CDR2 (germline): SGHKS, YYEKEE (reference sequence). V shed 4 bases and J 6 bases; nucleotides not matched to a gene: 6.

V usage is TRBV5-1 and J usage is TRBJ1-2, with a possible D match to TRBD1 (5 bases). The germline V gene has CDR1 SGHRS and CDR2 YFSETQ. Trimming stripped 0 bases from V and 1 base from J, with 7 bases between. This CDR3 region has 14 residues. The CDR3 DNA is TGCGCCAGCAGCTTGGCGGGGGTTAACTATGGCTACACCTTC. Protein: CASSLAGVNYGYTF.

This clone has a handful of counts. For the CDR3, the DNA is TGTGCCAGCGCAATCCCAACGAGGACAGAAGAAAACTATGGCTACACCTTC. Protein: CASAIPTRTEENYGYTF. The chain employs TRBV18 and TRBJ1-2, with a tentative D call TRBD1 (6 bases). With 8 bases removed from V and 2 bases from J, the gap between germline ends came to 24 bases. The CDR3 extends over 17 amino acids. Germline V gene lookup returns CDR1 KGHSH and CDR2 LQKENI. The variable domain in full, with the rest retrieved from reference TRBV18 and TRBJ1-2, is NAGVMQNPRHLVRRRGQEARLRCSPMKGHSHVYWYRQLPEEGLKFMVYLQKENIIDESGMPKERFSAEFPKEGPSILRIQQVVRGDSAAYFCASAIPTRTEENYGYTFGSGTRLTVV.

This clone was detected only once. The CDR3 DNA is TGTGCCAGTAGTTATGAACAGGGGACGGGTTATCAGCCCCAGCATTTT. It yields the protein CASSYEQGTGYQPQHF. The chain uses TRBV19 and TRBJ1-5; 7 nucleotides align to TRBD1. Germline CDR1 reads LNHDA; CDR2 reads SQIVND (reference sequence). This CDR3 is 16 amino acids long. The V segment lost 5 bases and the J segment 5 bases; nucleotides outside the gene matches: 12.

The chain has TRBV7-3 and TRBJ2-2; D remains ambiguous. The V and J ends lost 3 bases and 2 bases respectively, with 7 bases between them. This CDR3 comprises 14 residues. Germline CDR1 reads SGHTA; CDR2 reads FQGTGA. The CDR3 nucleotides read TGTGCCAGCAGCTTGGGCGTAAACACCGGGGAGCTGTTTTTT. Translating it yields CASSLGVNTGELFF. Based on the CDR3 plus reference TRBV7-3 and TRBJ2-2, the full variable domain is GAGVSQTPSNKVTEKGKYVELRCDPISGHTALYWYRQSLGQGPEFLIYFQGTGAADDSGLPNDRFFAVRPEGSVSTLKIQRTERGDSAVYLCASSLGVNTGELFFGEGSRLTVL.

Here the CDR3 reads CASSLISGNTGELFF. Here the CDR3 DNA reads TGCGCCAGCAGCTTGATCTCGGGAAACACCGGGGAGCTGTTTTTT. This sequence joins TRBV5-1 and TRBJ2-2; the D gene is possibly TRBD2 (5 bases). The V end lost 1 base, the J end lost 2 bases, and 9 bases lay between the germline ends. The CDR3 runs 15 residues. From germline, CDR1 is SGHRS and CDR2 YFSETQ.